The 26 T cell receptor beta chains reported below all come from one sample, sequenced in a study of vaccination and CD4 T cells after COVID-19 (dated by TCRdb to between 2021 and 2022). The method behind the library was PCR. TCRdb records Illumina iSeq 100 as the sequencer. At the Johns Hopkins FTIC core, DNA from the cultured CD4+ T cells underwent TCR sequencing with the Oncomine TCR Beta short-read assay. The public reads were quality trimmed at Q25 with fastp and then assembled into clones with MiXCR by TCRdb, keeping productive beta chains. Entries are consolidated by CDR3 protein sequence, retaining the most common genes and DNA. The sample yields around 15,000 distinct CDR3 sequences; about 56% were counted once. The top ten clonotypes cover 20% of the sample. The treatment or condition label, as the study defines it: approximately 11-day PBMC culture with coronavirus spike peptide pools or control peptides (ViraFEST assay).

The antigens for these receptors are not known. Sequenced material: CD4+ T cells from blood, cultured in vitro, taken before SARS-CoV-2 vaccination. These receptors came from a human donor who had recovered from COVID-19.

The chain employs TRBV7-2 and TRBJ2-5, with TRBD2 matching 7 bases. Germline lookup yields CDR1 SGHTA and CDR2 FQGNSA. Trimming removed 1 base from V and 4 bases from J; junction bases left unmatched: 3. CDR3 length: 14 residues. CDR3 DNA sequence: TGTGCCAGCAGCTTAGGTGGGGGGGGAGAGACCCAGTACTTC. This gives the protein CASSLGGGGETQYF. The variable domain in full, with the rest retrieved from reference TRBV7-2 and TRBJ2-5, is GAGVSQSPSNKVTEKGKDVELRCDPISGHTALYWYRQSLGQGLEFLIYFQGNSAPDKSGLPSDRFSAERTGGSVSTLTIQRTQQEDSAVYLCASSLGGGGETQYFGPGTRLLVL.

This chain connects TRBV7-2 to TRBJ2-7; D ambiguous. Trimming took off 5 bases at V and 3 bases at J, with 14 bases between the two ends. Germline CDR1 and CDR2: SGHTA and FQGNSA. The CDR3 runs to 14 residues. The DNA for the CDR3 is TGTGCCAGCAGCCCAGGTCGTATCCTCTACGAGCAGTACTTC. Its protein is CASSPGRILYEQYF. The whole variable domain, filled in from reference TRBV7-2 and TRBJ2-7, reads GAGVSQSPSNKVTEKGKDVELRCDPISGHTALYWYRQSLGQGLEFLIYFQGNSAPDKSGLPSDRFSAERTGGSVSTLTIQRTQQEDSAVYLCASSPGRILYEQYFGPGTRLTVT.

The CDR3 reads CASSSGPERGYTF. Written as DNA, the CDR3 is TGTGCCAGCAGTTCCGGGCCTGAACGAGGCTACACCTTC. This chain joins TRBV6-5 and TRBJ1-2; D is unclear. The V end lost 4 bases, the J end lost 8 bases, and 14 bases lay between the germline ends. The CDR3 totals 13 residues. Germline CDR1 is MNHEY and CDR2 is SVGAGI.

The rearrangement links TRBV10-2 to TRBJ2-3; no firm D call. The CDR3 has 11 amino acids. CDR1 is WSHSY, CDR2 SAAADI, per germline. Trimming cost V 6 bases and J 2 bases, with 3 bases left between them. CDR3 loop: CASRHTDTQYF. DNA for the CDR3: TGCGCCAGCAGACACACAGATACGCAGTATTTT.

The genes are TRBV20-1 and TRBJ2-1, with 9 positions matching TRBD2. The closer fit of TRBJ2-7 to the DNA end suggests the J call may be wrong. Germline CDR1 reads DFQATT; CDR2 reads SNEGSKA (reference sequence). This CDR3 is 13 amino acids long. This chain's CDR3 is CSAPTSGEYEQYF. CDR3 nucleotide sequence: TGCAGTGCCCCGACTAGCGGCGAGTACGAGCAGTACTTC.

CDR3: CSAANAAVGASYEQYF. The DNA for the CDR3 is TGCAGTGCTGCCAACGCGGCAGTCGGGGCGTCCTACGAGCAGTACTTC. The chain couples TRBV20-1 to TRBJ2-7; tentatively, D is TRBD1 or TRBD2 (5 bases each). Germline V gene lookup returns CDR1 DFQATT and CDR2 SNEGSKA (reference sequence). Trimming cost V 5 bases and J 1 base, with 21 bases left between them. The CDR3 loop spans 16 amino acids.

The V and J genes are TRBV24-1 and TRBJ2-2, with a weak D call TRBD2 (5 bases). The germline V gene has CDR1 KGHDR and CDR2 SFDVKD. The CDR3 totals 15 residues. The germline V and J ends were trimmed by 0 bases and 3 bases, with 7 bases remaining between them. The CDR3 region is CATSDLPGDTGELFF. CDR3 DNA sequence: TGTGCCACCAGTGATTTGCCCGGGGACACCGGGGAGCTGTTTTTT.

This clonotype was observed a handful of times. The rearrangement joins TRBV20-1 to TRBJ2-1, with D maybe TRBD2 (6 bases). V was cut by 2 bases and J by 6 bases, with 14 bases left in between. Germline lookup yields CDR1 DFQATT and CDR2 SNEGSKA (reference sequence). CDR3 length: 14 residues. CDR3 sequence reads: CSARLPTRVNEQFF. In DNA, the CDR3 is TGCAGTGCTAGACTCCCGACTAGGGTCAATGAGCAGTTCTTC.

The V call is TRBV7-9, the J call TRBJ1-5, with no clear D. The germline V gene has CDR1 SEHNR and CDR2 FQNEAQ (reference sequence). The CDR3 covers 12 residues. V was cut by 1 base and J by 4 bases, with 2 bases left in between. The CDR3 loop reads CASSLGNQPQHF. CDR3 coding DNA: TGTGCCAGCAGCTTAGGAAATCAGCCCCAGCATTTT.

This clonotype turned up a few times. The chain is built from TRBV6-1 and TRBJ2-3; perhaps TRBD2 as D (6 bases). The ends were cut back, 3 bases at V and 0 bases at J, with 13 bases in the middle. The CDR3 totals 16 residues. CDR1 is MNHNS, CDR2 SASEGT, per germline. The CDR3 coding sequence is TGTGCCAGCAGTGACGTTAGCGGAGGTAGCACAGATACGCAGTATTTT. Translation gives CASSDVSGGSTDTQYF.

This clonotype came up a few times. The chain couples TRBV6-2 or TRBV6-3 to TRBJ2-3, with D perhaps matching TRBD2 (6 bases). The V end was cut by 6 bases, the J end by 13 bases, with 20 bases between. This CDR3 comprises 13 residues. CDR1 and CDR2 (germline): MNHEY, SVGEGT. In DNA form, the CDR3 reads TGTGCCAGCAGACGGCGTAGTGGAGGGCCCGAGTATTTT. Its translation: CASRRRSGGPEYF.

The V gene is TRBV6-1, the J gene TRBJ2-4; a possible D gene is TRBD2 (7 bases). Per the germline V gene, CDR1 is MNHNS and CDR2 is SASEGT. Deletions cut 6 bases from V and 6 bases from J, with 18 bases between. The CDR3 sequence is 15 residues long. Written as DNA, the CDR3 is TGTGCCAGCAGGCTAAACCGGAGGGGGGGAAACATTCAGTACTTC. Translated, it gives CASRLNRRGGNIQYF.

This clonotype has a handful of counts. The chain couples TRBV15 to TRBJ1-2; TRBD1 aligns across 7 bases. J was trimmed by 7 bases and V by 0 bases; bases with no gene match: 5. The germline V gene has CDR1 LNHNV and CDR2 YYDKDF (reference sequence). CDR3 size: 14 residues. The CDR3 here is CATSREDRTLGYTF. CDR3 nucleotides: TGTGCCACCAGCAGAGAGGACAGGACGCTTGGCTACACCTTC.

The count of this clonotype is one. V is TRBV28 and J is TRBJ1-5; no reliable D call. The V end was cut by 7 bases, the J end by 2 bases, with 18 bases between. The germline V gene has CDR1 MDHEN and CDR2 SYDVKM. CDR3 size: 16 residues. CDR3 DNA sequence: TGTGCCAGCAAGAGAACCGGGAAGACGGGCAATCAGCCCCAGCATTTT. Its translation is CASKRTGKTGNQPQHF.

A few counts support this clonotype. V and J are TRBV6-4 and TRBJ2-3; 10 bases fit TRBD1. From germline, CDR1 is MRHNA and CDR2 SNTAGT. This CDR3 has 14 residues. Germline trimming cut 3 bases from V and 4 bases from J; bases unmatched to any gene: 1. CDR3 sequence (DNA): TGTGCCAGCAGTGAGACAGGGGGCGCAGATACGCAGTATTTT. This codes for CASSETGGADTQYF.

The V and J genes are TRBV7-2 and TRBJ2-7, with D hard to call. This CDR3 comprises 12 residues. V was pared by 1 base and J by 4 bases, with 5 bases between. The germline CDR1 and CDR2 sequences are SGHTA and FQGNSA. CDR3 in amino acids: CASSLVWYEQYF. Written as DNA, the CDR3 is TGTGCCAGCAGCTTAGTTTGGTACGAGCAGTACTTC.

In this sample, this clonotype turned up a few times. This chain joins TRBV19 and TRBJ2-6, with D perhaps TRBD2 (5 bases). Germline CDR1 LNHDA, CDR2 SQIVND (reference sequence). The CDR3 is made up of 14 amino acids. The germline V and J ends were trimmed by 3 bases and 2 bases, with 5 bases remaining between them. The CDR3 bases are TGTGCCAGTAGTATGAGGGCTGGGGCCAACGTCCTGACTTTC. Protein product: CASSMRAGANVLTF.

V usage is TRBV7-9 and J usage is TRBJ2-7, with 7 bases matching TRBD1. The CDR3 totals 17 residues. Looked up from germline, CDR1 is SEHNR and CDR2 is FQNEAQ (reference sequence). V lost 3 bases and J lost 3; bases outside the gene matches: 14. The CDR3 reads CASSFRQGTAVFYEQYF. CDR3 bases: TGTGCCAGCAGCTTCCGACAGGGTACAGCAGTCTTCTACGAGCAGTACTTC.

The genes are TRBV20-1 and TRBJ2-3; 12 positions agree with TRBD2. The CDR3 sequence is 14 residues long. Looked up from germline, CDR1 is DFQATT and CDR2 is SNEGSKA (reference sequence). J lost 4 bases, V lost 6 bases, and 5 bases had no gene match. CDR3 amino acids: CSATTSGSADTQYF. The DNA of the CDR3 is TGCAGTGCAACGACTAGCGGGAGCGCAGATACGCAGTATTTT.

The V call is TRBV20-1, the J call TRBJ2-7, with TRBD2 matching over 9 bases. Losses at the gene ends were 2 bases for V and 4 bases for J; bases not matched to a gene: 6. The CDR3 has 14 residues. Germline-derived CDR1 and CDR2 are DFQATT and SNEGSKA (reference sequence). The CDR3 nucleotides are TGCAGTGCTAGACCTAGCGGGAATAGATACGAGCAGTACTTC. As protein: CSARPSGNRYEQYF.

The chain recombines TRBV10-3 with TRBJ2-7; D is perhaps TRBD2 (6 bases). Germline CDR1 reads ENHRY; CDR2 reads SYGVKD. The CDR3 consists of 12 residues. V lost 6 bases to trimming and J lost 5 bases, with 11 bases between them. The DNA for the CDR3 is TGTGCCATCAGAACGGGAGCCGACGAGCAGTACTTC. This translates into CAIRTGADEQYF.

This clonotype has only a few counts. The chain recombines TRBV20-1 with TRBJ2-7, with 10 bases identical to TRBD1. This CDR3 region has 15 residues. Germline loops: CDR1 DFQATT, CDR2 SNEGSKA (reference sequence). The J segment lost 2 bases and the V segment lost 2 bases, leaving 6 bases of the junction unmatched. The CDR3 loop is CSARNHGTGAYEQYF. As DNA, the CDR3 is TGCAGTGCTAGAAATCACGGGACAGGGGCCTACGAGCAGTACTTC.

The rearrangement joins TRBV6-1 to TRBJ1-5, with a weak D call TRBD1 (5 bases). This CDR3 spans 18 amino acids. Deletions cut 4 bases from V and 0 bases from J, with 19 bases between. CDR1 and CDR2 (germline): MNHNS, SASEGT. CDR3 bases: TGTGCCAGCAGTGCCCGAGGGGCAGCGAGTTATAGCAATCAGCCCCAGCATTTT. It specifies CASSARGAASYSNQPQHF.

V and J are TRBV4-1 and TRBJ1-5; the match to TRBD1 covers 9 bases. V shed 0 bases, J shed 2 bases, and the junction held 5 bases outside the gene matches. The CDR3 has 17 residues. Germline CDR1 MGHRA, CDR2 YSYEKL. The CDR3 loop reads CASSQEVRQGGNQPQHF. The DNA of the CDR3 is TGCGCCAGCAGCCAAGAGGTTAGACAGGGGGGCAATCAGCCCCAGCATTTT.

The chain joins TRBV6-1 to TRBJ1-1, with TRBD1 matching 9 bases. After removal of 6 bases from V and 0 bases from J, the junction contained 5 bases not matched to a gene. The germline gives CDR1 MNHNS, CDR2 SASEGT. CDR3 length: 15 residues. The CDR3 DNA is TGTGCCAGCAGAAACAGGGGGCCCATGAACACTGAAGCTTTCTTT. Its translation is CASRNRGPMNTEAFF.

This clonotype has only a few counts. The chain carries TRBV20-1 and TRBJ2-7, with D hard to call. V dropped 3 bases and J dropped 3 bases, with 6 bases sitting between them. This CDR3 has 11 residues. In germline, CDR1 is DFQATT, CDR2 SNEGSKA (reference sequence). The CDR3 bases are TGCAGTGCTAGTCCCGACTACGAGCAGTACTTC. Translation: CSASPDYEQYF.